This entry is about one T cell receptor beta chain. Its recognized antigen is unknown. The record has no base qualities; no much larger clone is one base away. The germline V gene provides CDR1 SGHTA and CDR2 FQGNSA. The CDR3, cysteine through phenylalanine, is 13 amino acids long. The sequence is cut down to CDR3 DNA, 39 bases in frame from base 1. The V and J ends are trimmed by 6 bases and 3 bases, leaving 12 bases between them. The library was made by the immunoSEQ multiplex PCR assay. For the multiplex PCR, a mixture combining 60 forward primers for TCR Vbeta segments and 13 reverse primers for TCR Jbeta segments was used. The CDR3 region of rearranged TCR beta genes was amplified from genomic DNA by a multiplex PCR assay. On the Illumina HiSeq System, the amplified TCR beta libraries were sequenced as 87-base-pair reads. The published analysis was carried out like this. A later analysis tallied 75 million to 95 million unique TCR beta chains across the 666 repertoires, and some 10 million of those chains were shared by two or more donors. Raw reads were error-corrected and collapsed into unique sequences with a nearest-neighbor algorithm that merged closely related sequences to remove PCR and sequencing errors. Alignment of CDR3 sequences to IMGT reference sequences was used to assign V, D and J gene segments. For a sequence to be retained, at least a six-nucleotide match to both a V gene segment and a J gene segment was required. Rearrangements were classified as productive when the CDR3 lacked stop codons and remained in frame with V and J, and all other rearrangements were classified as non-productive. Following IMGT convention, CDR3 was defined as the stretch from the second conserved V-encoded cysteine up to the conserved J-encoded phenylalanine. In an earlier analysis of more than 550 of the donors, sequences lacking an unambiguous match to a single V gene segment were excluded. In an earlier analysis of about 590 of the donors, a V segment was called functional when productive rearrangements were above 56.7%, and segregating when the standard deviation between donors exceeded 5%. A statistical classification framework was built for diagnosing cytomegalovirus status from the catalog of TCR beta chain sequences. In a later analysis, V and J genes were assigned by comparing TCR nucleotide sequences against IMGT/GENE-DB human TR gene sequences. Using the TCRdist pipeline, a later analysis assigned CDR3 sequences along with most-parsimonious VDJ recombination scenarios. In a later analysis, each TCR beta chain was defined by its CDR3 amino acid sequence together with its V-gene family, and reads without a unique V-gene family were excluded. A later analysis removed 592 highly shared, low-generation-probability nucleotide sequences to deal with suspected cross-contamination and a sequencing artifact. In a later analysis, a clonal expansion index was calculated for each public chain from normalized within-repertoire ranks of inferred template counts. A later analysis computed generation probabilities with a VDJ recombination model fitted to out-of-frame rearrangements, and checked the results against IGoR. In a later analysis, hypergeometric tests were used to score TCR-TCR, TCR-HLA and TCR-CMV co-occurrence, with a repertoire-size bias correction applied to TCR pairs. In a later analysis, false discovery rates were estimated by permuting HLA or CMV assignments 20 times. In a later analysis, co-occurring TCRs were grouped with DBSCAN, and TCRdist sequence similarity was added when clustering was performed within HLA-allele-positive subsets. Repertoires with fewer than 30,000 or more than 120,000 public chains, plus five repertoires with anomalous nucleotide sharing, were excluded from co-occurrence clustering. Held by TCRdb, this immuneACCESS table contains in-frame sequences only and omits some clones. Under half of the omission traces to an unresolved V gene where checked; the cause of the rest is unknown. The DNA gave D and trimming, while V, J and clone size come from that table. The table for this sample lists over 130,000 clones; over 75% of them were counted only once. Of the sample, about 2.2% falls within the top ten clones.

The cohort comprised fewer than 700 healthy bone marrow donors. Cohort members were all nominally healthy when sampled, although unrecorded immune exposures were likely present. The donor was CMV seronegative and was included in the group of several hundred seronegative cohort members. Every donor gave a peripheral blood sample, and the peripheral blood mononuclear cells from that sample were used for TCR beta sequencing. Genomic DNA was extracted from the blood cell samples with the Qiagen DNeasy Blood Extraction Kit. The sample is drawn from a study of cytomegalovirus exposure and HLA in healthy donors (dated by TCRdb to the late 2010s). A note on the overall study: An earlier analysis of under 600 of the donors reported 276 Gb of sequence data and 100 million to 130 million unique TCR beta sequences from about 180 million T cells. An early release that covered roughly 600 HLA-typed donors contained around 330 gigabases of sequencing data and tens of millions of unique TCR sequences. The genetic ancestry cluster associated with self-reported Caucasian donors included about 81% of the approximately 400 genotyped donors. The study was designed to test whether signatures of past pathogen exposure could be identified by cataloging public T cell receptors. The study profiled the T cell repertoires of hundreds of subjects by immunosequencing and related them to cytomegalovirus serostatus. Along with the roughly 670-subject first cohort, a separate validation cohort of over 90 different subjects was used. The study combined high-throughput TCR immunosequencing, statistical association of individual TCRs with disease status, and machine learning to predict cytomegalovirus infection status. A later analysis re-analyzed previously published TCR beta repertoires from about 600 donors and added high-resolution HLA genotyping to study TCR occurrence patterns. The later analysis used no new phenotypic data to find candidate immune exposures, relying instead on TCR beta sequences and their occurrence across donors. An earlier analysis of 587 of the donors used high-throughput TCR beta sequencing to judge whether each TCR beta V gene segment behaved as functional or pseudogenic. Donor age, sex, ethnicity and CMV serostatus were compiled alongside the repertoire data. A later genetic analysis used genome-wide SNP genotypes for about 60% of the roughly 670 donors, treating that subset as a discovery cohort. All discovery cohort repertoires had been generated on a single sequencing platform. Both class I and class II loci were covered by HLA typing, at four-digit resolution. Typing coverage differed by locus: A, B, C, DRB1 and DQB1 were typed in roughly 620-640 donors, DQA1 in roughly 510, DPA1 in over 600, and DPB1 in 472. Roughly five DR-DQ haplotypes were handled as single units for association and clustering because linkage in the cohort was strong. Among around 400 genotyped donors of the cohort, an average of approximately 220,000 unique TCR beta nucleotide sequences was sequenced per donor, of which roughly 17% were non-productive.

Beyond this particular receptor, the publication reports: Some IMGT-functional V segments, including TRBV6-2 and TRBV6-3, could not be distinguished by the 87-base-pair reads and were therefore excluded. Broadly in line with IMGT annotations, most TCR beta V segments showed up in productive rearrangements about 90% or about 30% of the time in an earlier analysis of a few hundred of the donors. In the study, some 160 TCR beta chains were listed as associated with cytomegalovirus. A few of the identified cytomegalovirus-associated TCR beta chains were confirmed in vitro to be specific for cytomegalovirus antigens. Because HLA typing was unavailable for some donors at each locus, only the typed subset was used in association tests. Because counts were too low, some 17 rarely observed V segments, including chromosome 9 orphons, were left out of the earlier analysis of over 550 of the donors. In both the original and validation cohorts, the classifier was reported to diagnose cytomegalovirus status with high specificity and sensitivity. Correlated functional status among segregating V segments might reflect linkage disequilibrium, but an unknown experimental factor could not be ruled out. In a later analysis, TCR association rates were found to vary across HLA loci, with the most associated TCRs seen for DRB1 alleles and the fewest for HLA-C alleles. When HLA alleles, especially DR and DQ, strongly co-occurred, TCR associations were difficult to assign to individual alleles. In a later analysis, most CMV-associated TCR beta chains were found to appear HLA-restricted, with HLA associations seemingly driven largely by CMV exposure. A further reported finding was that TCR beta sequences accurately predicted the HLA-A and HLA-B alleles for most subjects in the first cohort. The presence/absence analyses assumed that sequencing depth was roughly uniform across donors, and that assumption may not be true. In a later analysis, HLA-associated TCR beta chains were found to be more clonally expanded and to have lower generation probabilities than equally common non-associated chains. The sequencing pipeline was judged likely to have produced a cluster of highly shared sequence variants as a technical artifact. Specific HLA alleles were associated with over 15,000 TCR beta sequences at a false discovery rate of 0.05 in a later analysis. While some public TCRs were present in many individuals, most TCR sequences turned up only very rarely across donors. A later analysis reported that several top co-occurrence clusters appeared linked to parvovirus B19, influenza, CMV and Epstein-Barr virus. The only immune exposure information available for the cohort was CMV serostatus. An association between a missense DCLRE1C variant and V-gene and J-gene trimming of TCR beta chains was found in a later genetic analysis and replicated in an independent cohort. This cohort had only TCR beta chains sequenced, and the lack of alpha or paired-chain data limited which features could be detected. According to the authors, the approach could potentially be generalized to other disease states and immunological phenotypes. According to a later genetic analysis, donors in an Asian-associated ancestry cluster had fewer N-insertions in productive TCRs than the approximately 610-donor mean.

The rearrangement combines TRBV7-2 with TRBJ2-7, with no confident D gene call. Sequencing was carried out using PBMCs. This sequence was found in a man between 45 and 60 years old in good health and CMV-seronegative. The DNA sequence is as follows: TGTGCCAGCAGTTCCGAGCGCGGCTACGAGCAGTACTTC. The encoded protein is CASSSERGYEQYF.